This T cell receptor (beta chain) was observed in a study of T cells after yellow fever vaccination. Germline CDR1 is KGHSH and CDR2 is LQKENI. Trimming cost V 8 bases and J 1 base, with 11 bases left between them. The CDR3 runs 13 residues. This clonotype was seen repeatedly, ten times or more. TCRdb re-derived calls from the 5' RACE reads in MiXCR, one entry per CDR3 protein. The data show 500,000 to 700,000 distinct CDR3 sequences, about 19% seen once. The sample was PBMCs, taken 15 days after the yellow fever booster vaccination. This TCR was sampled from a man aged 30 to 45 who received the YFV17D yellow fever vaccine. The gene calls are TRBV18 and TRBJ2-5; D uncertain. Here the CDR3 DNA reads TGTGCCAGCAGCCCCTTGCCCCAAGAGACCCAGTACTTC. Translation gives CASSPLPQETQYF. Together with reference TRBV18 and TRBJ2-5, the CDR3 gives the full variable domain: NAGVMQNPRHLVRRRGQEARLRCSPMKGHSHVYWYRQLPEEGLKFMVYLQKENIIDESGMPKERFSAEFPKEGPSILRIQQVVRGDSAAYFCASSPLPQETQYFGPGTRLLVL.